These T cell receptor beta chains were read from a single sample in a study of shared T cell receptors in the human thymus. Clones were read by immunoSEQ multiplex PCR, and TCRdb kept only the in-frame ones, dropping some. The table lists more than 550,000 clones, around 85% of them singletons, with about 0.0098% in the top ten. These data also featured in a second study, about human thymus T cells.

Material: thymocytes. The receptors derive from a girl under two years old with a congenital heart defect. Each CDR3 is given with its conserved first and last residue. The D gene is left open where the match is weak. Size values are once, few and many counts, or a class for expanded clones, and some rows have none.

clone_size	d_call	v_call	j_call	cdr3_nt	cdr3_aa
few	NA	TRBV9	TRBJ1-1	TGTGCCAGCAGCCCCCCAGGGAGGGGAAACACTGAAGCTTTCTTT	CASSPPGRGNTEAFF
NA	TRBD1	TRBV7-2	TRBJ2-7	TGTGCCAGCAGCTTACGTCGGCAGGGGGTCTACTACGAGCAGTACTTC	CASSLRRQGVYYEQYF
NA	TRBD1	TRBV5-4	TRBJ1-6	TGTGCCAGCAGCTCCTCGGCGAAAGGGGACAGGCTTAATTCACCCCTCCACTTT	CASSSSAKGDRLNSPLHF
NA	NA	TRBV28	TRBJ1-3	TGTGCCAGCAGTTTTAGAGGCTGGGGGGGGCGCGCTGGAAACACCATATATTTT	CASSFRGWGGRAGNTIYF
NA	TRBD2	TRBV27	TRBJ2-7	TGTGCCAGCAGTTGGATGAAGACTAGCGGGGGTGATTACGAGCAGTACTTC	CASSWMKTSGGDYEQYF
NA	NA	TRBV14	TRBJ1-1	TGTGCCAGCAGCCAAGAAGGAGGCAGGAGGCGGAACACTGAAGCTTTCTTT	CASSQEGGRRRNTEAFF
NA	TRBD2	TRBV27	TRBJ2-5	TGTGCCAGCAGTTTTCGGACTAGCCAAGAGACCCAGTACTTC	CASSFRTSQETQYF
NA	NA	TRBV5-4	TRBJ2-1	TGTGCCAGCAGTTACCCCACAACCATTTACAATGAGCAGTTCTTC	CASSYPTTIYNEQFF
few	TRBD1	TRBV14	TRBJ2-7	TGTGCCAGCAGCCCAAACCGGGACAGGGCAGACGAGCAGTACTTC	CASSPNRDRADEQYF
NA	TRBD1	TRBV13	TRBJ1-2	TGTGCCAGCAGCCCTCTTGGACAGGGCTGCTACACCTTC	CASSPLGQGCYTF
NA	NA	TRBV29-1	TRBJ2-7	TGCAGCGTTGGTGACGGAGCCTACGAGCAGTACTTC	CSVGDGAYEQYF
NA	NA	TRBV19	TRBJ2-3	TGTGCCAGTAGTATGGGCCCATTAAGTTTCACAGATACGCAGTATTTT	CASSMGPLSFTDTQYF
NA	NA	TRBV28	TRBJ1-1	TGTGCCAGCAGCATCCCCCCCGGGGAAGAATACACTGAAGCTTTCTTT	CASSIPPGEEYTEAFF
once	TRBD1	TRBV2	TRBJ1-2	TGTGCCAGCAGTGTAGGGCTTGTCCCAGGGGGAGGCTACACCTTC	CASSVGLVPGGGYTF
NA	TRBD1	TRBV4-3	TRBJ1-2	TGCGCCAGCAGCCAAGCTTACCCCTCGGGGACAGGGGAGAACTATGGCTACACCTTC	CASSQAYPSGTGENYGYTF
few	TRBD1	TRBV4-1	TRBJ1-3	TGCGCCAGCAGCCAAGACGGAGGGACAGGGACGGGAAACACCATATATTTT	CASSQDGGTGTGNTIYF
NA	NA	TRBV11-3	TRBJ1-6	TGTGCCAGCAGCTTTGGGGAGTCACCCCTCCACTTT	CASSFGESPLHF
few	TRBD2	TRBV4-2	TRBJ2-2	TGTGCCAGCAGCCCGGACGGGGGGGCGAACACCGGGGAGCTGTTTTTT	CASSPDGGANTGELFF
NA	NA	TRBV5-3	TRBJ1-4	TGTGCCAGAAGCTTGTTTACGGACAGACGCCGATCAACTAATGAAAAACTGTTTTTT	CARSLFTDRRRSTNEKLFF
NA	TRBD1	TRBV29-1	TRBJ1-1	TGCAGCGTTGAAGAGGTCGGGGACAGGGGCACTGAAGCTTTCTTT	CSVEEVGDRGTEAFF
once	NA	TRBV25-1	TRBJ1-6	TGTGCCAGCAGTTTCCGCGAGGGGGATTTCTATAATTCACCCCTCCACTTT	CASSFREGDFYNSPLHF
NA	TRBD2	TRBV5-4	TRBJ2-3	TGTGCCAGCAGCTTGGGGACTAGCGGGGGCGCCTACCTCACAGATACGCAGTATTTT	CASSLGTSGGAYLTDTQYF
NA	TRBD1	TRBV28	TRBJ1-6	TGTGCCAGCAGCCGACAGGGACAGAACATTAATTCACCCCTCCACTTT	CASSRQGQNINSPLHF
NA	TRBD1	TRBV28	TRBJ1-2	TGTGCCAGCAGTTTGGCTTCAGTAGGTCCTCCCTCCGGGACAGGGGGGGGCTACACCTTC	CASSLASVGPPSGTGGGYTF
NA	NA	TRBV5-1	TRBJ2-1	TGCGCCAGCAGCTTGCTGGGGGGCTCCTACAATGAGCAGTTCTTC	CASSLLGGSYNEQFF
NA	NA	TRBV7-2	TRBJ1-1	TGTGCCAGCAGCGACCCAAGACCGGGGGACACTGAAGCTTTCTTT	CASSDPRPGDTEAFF
NA	NA	TRBV5-1	TRBJ2-7	TGCGCCAGCAGCTTGGTAGGACAGTTCGCCTACGAGCAGTACTTC	CASSLVGQFAYEQYF
NA	NA	TRBV6-1	TRBJ1-2	TGTGCCAGCAGTGGTCCTCAGGGTAGGCCTAACTATGGCTACACCTTC	CASSGPQGRPNYGYTF
NA	NA	TRBV11-2	TRBJ1-1	TGTGCCAGCAGCTTCACGGGGGAAGAGGGGGAAGCTTTCTTT	CASSFTGEEGEAFF
NA	NA	TRBV14	TRBJ1-2	TGTGCCAGCAGCCAAGCACGGAGATACGAACCCAGGGTGAAAAACTATGGCTACACCTTC	CASSQARRYEPRVKNYGYTF
few	NA	TRBV6-6	TRBJ1-4	TGTGCCAGCAGTCCTCCTCTCACCTACTCCCGCGAAAAACTGTTTTTT	CASSPPLTYSREKLFF
NA	NA	TRBV5-6	TRBJ1-5	TGTGCCAGCAGCTTGGGGGGGGGCGGTTCGCGGCAGCCCCAGCATTTT	CASSLGGGGSRQPQHF
NA	TRBD1	TRBV19	TRBJ1-2	TGTGCCAGTACCCAGGGGGATGGCTACACCTTC	CASTQGDGYTF
NA	NA	TRBV12-5	TRBJ1-1	TGTGCTAGTGGTTTGGGCAGAAGCCTAAGGGGGACTGAAGCTTTCTTT	CASGLGRSLRGTEAFF
NA	NA	TRBV18	TRBJ2-5	TGTGCCAGCTCACACCCGACAGAAACCCAAGAGACCCAGTACTTC	CASSHPTETQETQYF
NA	NA	TRBV27	TRBJ1-1	TGTGCCAGCAGTTTATCGGGGAAAGGGGGTGGGAACACTGAAGCTTTCTTT	CASSLSGKGGGNTEAFF
NA	TRBD2	TRBV7-2	TRBJ2-3	TGTGCCAGCAGCTTAGATGAGCGGGGGGGCGGAAAAGATACGCAGTATTTT	CASSLDERGGGKDTQYF
NA	TRBD1	TRBV12-5	TRBJ1-5	TGTGCTAGTGGCCCCTTGGGACAGGGGAATCAGCCCCAGCATTTT	CASGPLGQGNQPQHF
NA	TRBD1	TRBV25-1	TRBJ1-2	TGTGCCAGCATCGGGGTCGCAGGGGGCGCATCGGGTGGCTACACCTTC	CASIGVAGGASGGYTF
NA	NA	TRBV5-1	TRBJ1-1	TGCGCCAGCAGCTCGGGGGTGGAGTTGAACACTGAAGCTTTCTTT	CASSSGVELNTEAFF
NA	NA	TRBV7-2	TRBJ1-1	TGTGCCAGCAGCTTAGATCGGTACTTGAACACTGAAGCTTTCTTT	CASSLDRYLNTEAFF
NA	NA	TRBV2	TRBJ1-1	TGTGCCAAGTCAGGATCGAACACTGAAGCTTTCTTT	CAKSGSNTEAFF
NA	TRBD1	TRBV7-9	TRBJ2-7	TGTGCCAGCAGCCTTAACCAACCCTGGACAGGACTTCATCGATACGAGCAGTACTTC	CASSLNQPWTGLHRYEQYF
NA	TRBD1	TRBV6-1	TRBJ1-3	TGTGCCAGCAGTGAATTCACTCAGGGGGGCGCTGGAAACACCATATATTTT	CASSEFTQGGAGNTIYF
once	NA	TRBV7-8	TRBJ2-2	TGTGCCAGCAGCTTAGAACAGGGAGATGGGACCGGGGAGCTGTTTTTT	CASSLEQGDGTGELFF